This TCR beta chain came from a study of control samples from healthy donors and cancer patients. The germline V gene encodes CDR1 SGHNT and CDR2 YENEEA. J was trimmed by 4 bases and V by 4 bases; bases with no gene match: 4. The CDR3 sequence is 16 residues long. The method was immunoSEQ multiplex PCR; TCRdb's version includes in-frame clones alone and lacks a portion of them. The sample has roughly 88,000 clones; around four fifths are singletons. The TCR sequence derives from a man aged 25 to 45 in good health. Sequencing was done on a sample of blood. The chain has TRBV11-3 and TRBJ2-5; 15 positions match TRBD2. CDR3 in DNA: TGTGCCAGCAGCTCTCGGACTAGCGGGGGGGGAGAGACCCAGTACTTC. Translation gives CASSSRTSGGGETQYF.